Below are 26 T cell receptor beta chains sequenced from a single sample in a study of response to subunit inactivated influenza vaccine. TCRdb recomputed calls from the RT-PCR reads with MiXCR, one row per CDR3 protein. The sample holds roughly 570,000 distinct CDR3 sequences, 10% to 15% seen once. Sequenced here: PBMCs from blood, sampled roughly 46 days after vaccination. These receptors were obtained from a man aged 50-60 years who received an inactivated influenza vaccine.

This clonotype was seen only a few times. Here the CDR3 omits its conserved ending phenylalanine or tryptophan, so a read error is the likely source. It is unclear where the CDR3 begins or ends on the DNA, so no DNA is shown, and the CDR3 is as TCRdb lists it. The J gene is TRBJ2-5, the V gene TRBV10-3; no check of the table's D call, TRBD2, against the DNA was made. The CDR3 spans 13 amino acids, including both terminal residues. Germline assignment: CDR1 ENHRY and CDR2 SYGVKD. The CDR3 sequence: CAIRPGGLQETQH.

This clonotype was observed a handful of times. The chain is built from TRBV11-3 and TRBJ2-1; 11 bases are shared with TRBD2. J was trimmed by 6 bases and V by 0 bases; bases with no gene match: 1. The CDR3 spans 15 residues. Germline V gene sequence: CDR1 SGHNT, CDR2 YENEEA. DNA for the CDR3: TGTGCCAGCAGCTTAGATAGCGGGGGGGCCAATGAGCAGTTCTTC. Translated: CASSLDSGGANEQFF.

V is TRBV4-1 and J is TRBJ2-2; 10 bases fit TRBD1. The CDR3 has 16 amino acids. The V gene end was trimmed by 4 bases and the J gene end by 7 bases; junction bases not matched to a gene: 9. Germline V gives CDR1 MGHRA, CDR2 YSYEKL. The CDR3 nucleotides read TGCGCCAGCAGCCCGCTACGACAGGGGGCTGACGGGGAGCTGTTTTTT. Its translation: CASSPLRQGADGELFF.

This chain links TRBV18 with TRBJ2-5, with TRBD2 matching over 10 bases. The CDR3 sequence is 15 residues long. The germline gives CDR1 KGHSH, CDR2 LQKENI. The V and J ends lost 4 bases and 5 bases, in that order; junction bases with no gene match: 7. The CDR3 coding sequence is TGTGCCAGCTCACGGGCTAGCGGGAGCGTGGAGACCCAGTACTTC. Translation gives CASSRASGSVETQYF.

The sample holds many counts of this clonotype. The chain couples TRBV7-2 to TRBJ2-1; D is possibly TRBD2 (5 bases). Deletions cut 6 bases from V and 11 bases from J, with 11 bases between. The CDR3 covers 11 residues. Germline V lookup: CDR1 SGHTA, CDR2 FQGNSA. CDR3 DNA sequence: TGTGCCAGCAGTAGGGAGCAAAAGCAGTTCTTC. Its translation is CASSREQKQFF.

This clonotype was picked up many times. The J gene is TRBJ2-7, the V gene TRBV6-5; TRBD1 agrees at 10 bases. This CDR3 has 15 residues. V shed 2 bases, J shed 3 bases, and the junction held 4 bases outside the gene matches. Looked up from germline, CDR1 is MNHEY and CDR2 is SVGAGI. The chain's CDR3 is CASSYTGQGNYEQYF. As DNA, the CDR3 is TGTGCCAGCAGTTACACGGGACAGGGGAACTACGAGCAGTACTTC.

A few counts support this clonotype. The chain carries TRBV12-3 or TRBV12-4 and TRBJ2-1, with a tentative D call TRBD1 (6 bases). Trimming stripped 7 bases from V and 7 bases from J, with 20 bases between. There are 15 residues in the CDR3. CDR3 residues: CASTLRVGGTNEQFF. CDR3 in DNA: TGTGCCAGCACCCTCAGGGTAGGGGGAACGAATGAGCAGTTCTTC.

This clonotype was counted a few times. V is TRBV9 and J is TRBJ2-3; D may be TRBD2 (5 bases). V lost 4 bases and J lost 2, with 11 bases in between. The CDR3 totals 14 residues. Germline lookup yields CDR1 SGDLS and CDR2 YYNGEE. The CDR3 DNA reads as TGTGCCAGCAGCAGCCGGACTGCCACAGATACGCAGTATTTT. Its translation: CASSSRTATDTQYF.

The chain employs TRBV18 and TRBJ2-7; the match to TRBD2 covers 11 bases. The CDR3 covers 16 residues. Per the germline V gene, CDR1 is KGHSH and CDR2 is LQKENI. J gave up 6 bases and V 4 bases, and 11 bases lay outside the gene matches. CDR3 loop: CASSLATSGIQAEQYF. As DNA, the CDR3 is TGTGCCAGCTCACTAGCGACTAGCGGGATACAGGCCGAGCAGTACTTC.

This clonotype was counted a few times. The chain joins TRBV7-2 to TRBJ1-5; maybe TRBD1 (6 bases). The germline V gene encodes CDR1 SGHTA and CDR2 FQGNSA. The CDR3 consists of 14 residues. V lost 6 bases to trimming and J lost 6 bases, with 15 bases between them. The CDR3: CASSLRDRTQPQHF. The CDR3 region has the DNA TGTGCCAGCAGTCTCCGCGACAGGACTCAGCCCCAGCATTTT. The entire variable domain, with the rest obtained from reference TRBV7-2 and TRBJ1-5, is as follows: GAGVSQSPSNKVTEKGKDVELRCDPISGHTALYWYRQSLGQGLEFLIYFQGNSAPDKSGLPSDRFSAERTGGSVSTLTIQRTQQEDSAVYLCASSLRDRTQPQHFGDGTRLSIL.

This clonotype was counted ten times or more. The chain uses TRBV12-3 or TRBV12-4 and TRBJ2-3; 7 bases map to TRBD2. The ends lost 1 base at V and 2 bases at J; junction bases unmatched: 3. The CDR3 length is 15 residues. For the CDR3, the DNA is TGTGCCAGCAGTTTAGGGGGGGGATACACAGATACGCAGTATTTT. Its protein product is CASSLGGGYTDTQYF.

This chain connects TRBV10-3 to TRBJ2-7; TRBD1 is a possible D gene (6 bases). Trimming stripped 6 bases from V and 6 bases from J, with 15 bases between. Germline V gene data show CDR1 as ENHRY and CDR2 as SYGVKD. CDR3 length: 13 amino acids. The CDR3 sequence is CAIRNRARGEQYF. DNA for the CDR3: TGTGCCATCAGGAACAGGGCCCGCGGCGAGCAGTACTTC.

The chain combines TRBV7-2 with TRBJ1-5; D unresolved. The CDR3 contains 12 residues. V was cut by 4 bases and J by 6 bases, with 7 bases left in between. In germline, CDR1 is SGHTA, CDR2 FQGNSA. The CDR3 loop reads CASSSAFQPQHF. As DNA, the CDR3 is TGTGCCAGCAGCTCCGCTTTTCAGCCCCAGCATTTT.

The chain recombines TRBV28 with TRBJ2-1, with a weak D call TRBD1 (7 bases). The CDR3 contains 17 residues. Germline V CDR1 and CDR2: MDHEN, SYDVKM. V lost 1 base and J lost 1, with 14 bases in between. The CDR3 region has the DNA TGTGCCAGCAGTTTATTGGAGGGGGCGATTTCCTACAATGAGCAGTTCTTC. This sequence encodes CASSLLEGAISYNEQFF.

The gene calls are TRBV9 and TRBJ2-1, with 7 bases aligning to TRBD2. The CDR3 spans 15 residues. V lost 1 base and J lost 9; bases outside the gene matches: 10. Germline V CDR1 and CDR2: SGDLS, YYNGEE. This chain's CDR3 is CASSVLAGRAAEQFF. In DNA form, the CDR3 reads TGTGCCAGCAGCGTACTTGCAGGGAGGGCGGCTGAGCAGTTCTTC.

V gene TRBV20-1 combines with J gene TRBJ2-7, with TRBD1 as a possible D gene (6 bases). The CDR3 is 15 amino acids. Germline assignment: CDR1 DFQATT and CDR2 SNEGSKA (reference sequence). Trimming stripped 3 bases from V and 1 base from J, with 16 bases between. CDR3 protein: CSARPGQGPSYEQYF. The CDR3 DNA follows: TGCAGTGCTAGGCCAGGGCAGGGGCCGTCCTACGAGCAGTACTTC.

The gene calls are TRBV20-1 and TRBJ2-2; D is perhaps TRBD2 (5 bases). Looked up from germline, CDR1 is DFQATT and CDR2 is SNEGSKA (reference sequence). The CDR3 consists of 12 residues. The ends were cut back, 6 bases at V and 5 bases at J, with 10 bases in the middle. CDR3 in amino acids: CSALTGTGELFF. DNA of the CDR3: TGCAGTGCCCTAACGGGAACCGGGGAGCTGTTTTTT.

The chain joins TRBV10-3 to TRBJ2-1; D ambiguous. This CDR3 region has 12 residues. Germline values: CDR1 ENHRY, CDR2 SYGVKD. V was clipped by 6 bases and J by 6 bases, with 9 bases between them. The CDR3 DNA sequence: TGTGCCATCAGCTATTCGACCAATGAGCAGTTCTTC. This translates into CAISYSTNEQFF.

This clonotype was seen only a few times. CDR3 DNA: TGTGCCAGCAGTCCGATCGCTCAAATCGGGGATACGCAGTATTTT. This translates into CASSPIAQIGDTQYF. The chain links TRBV6-2 or TRBV6-3 to TRBJ2-3; D is unresolved. The CDR3 loop spans 15 amino acids. CDR1 is MNHEY and CDR2 is SVGEGT in the germline V gene. The ends were cut back, 5 bases at V and 6 bases at J, with 18 bases in the middle.

The chain carries TRBV20-1 and TRBJ2-4; D perhaps matches TRBD1 (5 bases). This CDR3 has 18 residues. Germline CDR1 and CDR2: DFQATT and SNEGSKA (reference sequence). Trimming pared 3 bases from V and 0 bases from J, leaving 21 bases between. The DNA for the CDR3 is TGCAGTGCTAGGTTACAGGAGTTTCTTTCTCTAGCCAAAAACATTCAGTACTTC. Its translation: CSARLQEFLSLAKNIQYF.

In its sample, this clonotype was seen a few times. The chain is built from TRBV12-3 or TRBV12-4 and TRBJ2-4; D gene uncertain. The CDR3 is 15 residues long. Trimming left V 1 base short and J 2 bases short, with 9 bases between. CDR3 bases: TGTGCCAGCAGTTTAGGGACGGTTTCCAAAAACATTCAGTACTTC. This codes for CASSLGTVSKNIQYF.

On this clonotype: A single base separates this from a much larger clone, so it may be a read error. The conserved final phenylalanine or tryptophan is absent from the CDR3, which likely points to a read error. This sequence joins TRBV6-2 or TRBV6-3 and TRBJ2-7; D is unclear. The germline CDR1 and CDR2 sequences are MNHEY and SVGEGT. The germline V and J ends were trimmed by 5 bases and 7 bases, with 12 bases remaining between them. The CDR3 totals 12 residues. Here the CDR3 DNA reads TGTGCCAGCAGTCAGACCTATGGAGAGCAGTACCTC. It encodes CASSQTYGEQYL.

Only a few counts were recorded for this clonotype. The chain carries TRBV12-3 or TRBV12-4 and TRBJ2-5; 7 nucleotides agree with TRBD2. V trimming: 6 bases; J trimming: 4 bases; junction bases outside the gene matches: 5. The CDR3 runs 13 residues. CDR3 DNA: TGTGCCAGCAGCTACCCGGGAGGAGAGACCCAGTACTTC. Its translation is CASSYPGGETQYF.

The chain has TRBV2 and TRBJ1-5, with 9 positions matching TRBD1. In germline, CDR1 is SNHLY, CDR2 FYNNEI. The J segment lost 1 base and the V segment lost 11 bases, leaving 21 bases of the junction unmatched. This CDR3 contains 19 residues. The CDR3 sequence: CALCLARSRDRVSNQPQHF. The DNA for the CDR3 is TGTGCCCTCTGTTTAGCGCGGTCCCGGGACAGGGTGAGCAATCAGCCCCAGCATTTT.

This clonotype has a handful of counts. The rearrangement joins TRBV10-3 to TRBJ1-1; D possibly corresponds to TRBD1 (5 bases). CDR3 length: 13 residues. V was shortened by 0 bases and J by 11 bases, with 13 bases between the two germline ends. Germline values: CDR1 ENHRY, CDR2 SYGVKD. The CDR3 DNA sequence: TGTGCCATCAGTGAGTCCAGGGCACTCGGGGCTTTCTTT. Protein sequence: CAISESRALGAFF.

In its sample, this clonotype was seen once. A read error is possible here, since a much larger clone lies one base away. The chain links TRBV2 to TRBJ2-1; 9 bases are shared with TRBD1. The length of the CDR3 is 18 residues. The trim removed 8 bases at V and 5 bases at J, leaving 19 bases unmatched. Germline V CDR1 and CDR2: SNHLY, FYNNEI. For the CDR3, the DNA is TGTGCCAGCTGTTCAGGGGGACAGGGAGGAGAATGGGACAATGAGCAGTTCTTC. Amino acids: CASCSGGQGGEWDNEQFF.